Ten or more counts support the clone carrying this T cell receptor (beta chain). Libraries were prepared by immunoSEQ multiplex PCR; TCRdb keeps only in-frame clonotypes and omits some of them. The sample yields approximately 740,000 clones, under 80% seen once. These data originate in a study of shared clonotypes between healthy human individuals. Germline V gene data show CDR1 as DFQATT and CDR2 as SNEGSKA (reference sequence). With 5 bases removed from V and 9 bases from J, the gap between germline ends came to 14 bases. The CDR3 has 11 amino acids. The chain is built from TRBV20-1 and TRBJ2-7; D is undetermined. The sample was memory CD4+ T cells sorted from blood. As for subset: CD45RA-negative fraction. This TCR was recovered from a woman aged 25 to 39 in good health. The CDR3 spells CSAPLIFGQYF. The DNA for the CDR3 is TGCAGTGCTCCCCTAATTTTCGGGCAGTACTTC.